What follows are 29 T cell receptor beta chains derived from one specimen sequenced in a study of CD8 T cells in Susac syndrome. Roughly 0.45 to 1 ug RNA was reverse transcribed with random hexamers. MiXCR was run by TCRdb on the immunoSEQ multiplex PCR reads, yielding one entry per CDR3 protein. The data contain hundreds of thousands of distinct CDR3 sequences, about 91% of them singletons. Sequencing was carried out using CD8+ T cells from PBMCs. All receptors come from a human donor with multiple sclerosis.

The chain recombines TRBV18 with TRBJ2-7; D not certain. V gave up 2 bases and J gave up 0 bases, with 14 bases separating them. The CDR3 totals 16 residues. CDR1 and CDR2 from the germline V gene are KGHSH and LQKENI. For the CDR3, the DNA is TGTGCCAGCTCACCATCTTCGCAGCGCCGCTCCTACGAGCAGTACTTC. It translates to CASSPSSQRRSYEQYF.

This chain joins TRBV20-1 and TRBJ1-5; D gene ambiguous. This CDR3 comprises 13 residues. Trimming shortened V by 3 bases and J by 5 bases, and 11 bases separated the two germline ends. Germline V gene data show CDR1 as DFQATT and CDR2 as SNEGSKA (reference sequence). The CDR3 nucleotides read TGCAGTGCTAGCCCAGATCCATATCAGCCCCAGCATTTT. Its translation is CSASPDPYQPQHF.

J is TRBJ1-3 and V is TRBV5-5; 8 bases line up with TRBD1. Germline V CDR1 and CDR2: SGHKS, YYEKEE (reference sequence). V lost 3 bases, J lost 3 bases, and 8 bases stayed unmatched. This CDR3 has 16 amino acids. CDR3: CASSSRETGVGNTIYF. Written as DNA, the CDR3 is TGTGCCAGCAGCTCACGAGAGACAGGGGTTGGAAACACCATATATTTT.

J is TRBJ2-5 and V is TRBV5-1; no firm D call. This CDR3 is built from 13 residues. The ends were cut back, 0 bases at V and 2 bases at J, with 5 bases in the middle. Germline V gene sequence: CDR1 SGHRS, CDR2 YFSETQ. The CDR3 here is CASSLENQETQYF. The CDR3, as DNA: TGCGCCAGCAGCTTGGAGAATCAAGAGACCCAGTACTTC.

The genes are TRBV4-3 and TRBJ1-1, with a possible D match to TRBD1 (6 bases). V was cut by 1 base and J by 4 bases, with 13 bases left in between. Germline V CDR1 and CDR2: LGHNA, YSLEER. CDR3 size: 15 residues. CDR3 sequence reads: CASSQVGQRGTEAFF. Here the CDR3 DNA reads TGCGCCAGCAGCCAAGTAGGACAGAGGGGCACTGAAGCTTTCTTT.

The chain couples TRBV28 to TRBJ1-3; weak D call: TRBD1 (5 bases). Trimming took off 5 bases at V and 4 bases at J, with 18 bases between the two ends. CDR3 size: 16 residues. CDR1 is MDHEN, CDR2 SYDVKM, per germline. CDR3 amino acids: CASSAPGAGAGNTIYF. Written as DNA, the CDR3 is TGTGCCAGCAGTGCCCCCGGGGCCGGGGCAGGAAACACCATATATTTT.

The V gene is TRBV7-9, the J gene TRBJ2-7; 9 bases agree with TRBD1. V lost 11 bases, J lost 5 bases, and 10 bases stayed unmatched. The germline V gene encodes CDR1 SEHNR and CDR2 FQNEAQ (reference sequence). The CDR3 extends over 13 amino acids. CDR3 sequence reads: CAGIPTGGNEQYF. In DNA, the CDR3 is TGTGCCGGTATCCCGACAGGGGGGAACGAGCAGTACTTC.

The CDR3 spells CASSEVASGGAPDTQYF. CDR3 nucleotide sequence: TGTGCCAGCAGTGAAGTTGCCAGCGGGGGGGCCCCAGATACGCAGTATTTT. The chain carries TRBV6-1 and TRBJ2-3; 10 bases are shared with TRBD2. With V trimmed by 1 base and J by 4 bases, 8 bases remained unmatched. CDR1 and CDR2 (germline): MNHNS, SASEGT. The CDR3 is 17 amino acids.

The chain is built from TRBV9 and TRBJ2-4; D not certain. V was clipped by 3 bases and J by 1 base, with 2 bases between them. CDR1 and CDR2 (germline): SGDLS, YYNGEE. This CDR3 has 12 amino acids. The CDR3, as DNA: TGTGCCAGCAGCGGGGCCAAAAACATTCAGTACTTC. Translated, it gives CASSGAKNIQYF.

V and J are TRBV29-1 and TRBJ2-1; D gene uncertain. The CDR3 is 15 residues long. Deletions cut 1 base from V and 4 bases from J, with 14 bases between. Germline V gene data show CDR1 as SQVTM and CDR2 as ANQGSEA. The CDR3 is CSVEGRIVFYNEQFF. As DNA, the CDR3 is TGCAGCGTTGAAGGGCGGATCGTCTTTTACAATGAGCAGTTCTTC.

This clonotype has just one count. CDR3 sequence (DNA): TGTGCCAGTAGTACACAGGGGAACATTCAGTACTTC. Its translation: CASSTQGNIQYF. This sequence joins TRBV27 and TRBJ2-4; 7 bases are a match to TRBD1. After removal of 9 bases from V and 7 bases from J, the junction contained 6 bases not matched to a gene. Germline V CDR1 and CDR2: MNHEY, SMNVEV (reference sequence). The CDR3 is 12 amino acids.

This rearrangement joins TRBV7-9 to TRBJ2-7; TRBD1 agrees at 9 bases. The junction had 10 bases not matched to a gene; V was cut back by 0 bases and J by 4 bases. The CDR3 length is 17 residues. Germline values: CDR1 SEHNR, CDR2 FQNEAQ (reference sequence). The CDR3 nucleotides are TGTGCCAGCAGCTTAGCGATCCCCGGGACAGGGCTTTACGAGCAGTACTTC. Its protein is CASSLAIPGTGLYEQYF.

In this sample, this clonotype turned up a few times. The V and J genes are TRBV7-9 and TRBJ2-2, with D tentatively TRBD2 (6 bases). CDR1 is SEHNR and CDR2 is FQNEAQ in the germline V gene (reference sequence). Between the trimmed V and J ends, which lost 5 bases and 7 bases, there was a span of 23 bases. The CDR3 runs 17 residues. The CDR3 sequence: CASSTTRGGKSFGELFF. The DNA of the CDR3 is TGTGCCAGCAGCACAACGCGGGGAGGCAAATCCTTCGGGGAGCTGTTTTTT.

The chain uses TRBV19 and TRBJ2-2; D call uncertain. The CDR3 spans 13 residues. Germline assignment: CDR1 LNHDA and CDR2 SQIVND (reference sequence). The V and J ends lost 3 bases and 6 bases respectively, with 8 bases between them. CDR3 nucleotide sequence: TGTGCCAGTAGTATGTTTGCCCCCGGGGAGCTGTTTTTT. It translates to CASSMFAPGELFF.

The rearrangement links TRBV5-6 to TRBJ2-1; 7 bases line up with TRBD1. This CDR3 is 15 amino acids long. After removal of 1 base from V and 12 bases from J, the junction contained 13 bases not matched to a gene. The germline CDR1 and CDR2 sequences are SGHDT and YYEEEE. CDR3 nucleotides: TGTGCCAGCAGCTTGTCCTTGTACAGGGGAAAGGTGCAGTTCTTC. As protein: CASSLSLYRGKVQFF.

This CDR3 is CSAREEGWDTGELFF. The CDR3 nucleotides are TGCAGTGCTAGAGAAGAGGGGTGGGACACCGGGGAGCTGTTTTTT. The chain uses TRBV20-1 and TRBJ2-2, with D perhaps assigned TRBD1 or TRBD2 (5 bases each). Trimming pared 0 bases from V and 3 bases from J, leaving 11 bases between. The CDR3 runs to 15 residues. CDR1 and CDR2 from the germline V gene are DFQATT and SNEGSKA (reference sequence).

The gene calls are TRBV4-1 and TRBJ2-7; no clear D gene. Germline CDR1 reads MGHRA; CDR2 reads YSYEKL. Trimming pared 5 bases from V and 12 bases from J, leaving 14 bases between. This CDR3 region has 11 residues. The CDR3 protein is CASSYSGEMYF. The CDR3 DNA is TGCGCCAGCAGCTACTCGGGTGAAATGTACTTC.

The chain employs TRBV20-1 and TRBJ1-4; D remains ambiguous. CDR3 length equals 10 residues. Per the germline V gene, CDR1 is DFQATT and CDR2 is SNEGSKA (reference sequence). Trimming stripped 7 bases from V and 5 bases from J, with 5 bases between. The CDR3 DNA follows: TGCAGTGGAGGAAATGAAAAACTGTTTTTT. Protein sequence: CSGGNEKLFF.

V and J are TRBV6-5 and TRBJ2-3; maybe TRBD2 (7 bases). Trimming left V 2 bases short and J 4 bases short, with 16 bases between. Germline CDR1 MNHEY, CDR2 SVGAGI. CDR3 length equals 16 residues. The CDR3 DNA follows: TGTGCCAGCAGTTACGTAGGTGGGGGGGCTCCAGATACGCAGTATTTT. Translation gives CASSYVGGGAPDTQYF.

Only a few counts were recorded for this clonotype. The V and J genes are TRBV28 and TRBJ1-2; no clear D. This CDR3 spans 14 amino acids. V was trimmed by 2 bases and J by 5 bases, leaving 12 bases between them. Germline V gives CDR1 MDHEN, CDR2 SYDVKM. The CDR3 DNA follows: TGTGCCAGCAGTTTACTTGAGGTTACGTATGGCTACACCTTC. Its protein product is CASSLLEVTYGYTF.

The chain recombines TRBV6-2 or TRBV6-3 with TRBJ2-5; TRBD1 matches 7 bases. This CDR3 comprises 14 residues. J was trimmed by 9 bases and V by 2 bases; bases with no gene match: 9. Looked up from germline, CDR1 is MNHEY and CDR2 is SVGEGT. The chain's CDR3 is CASSYRAGGVAQYF. The DNA for the CDR3 is TGTGCCAGCAGTTACAGGGCAGGGGGTGTGGCCCAGTACTTC.

The V and J genes are TRBV28 and TRBJ2-7; D may match TRBD1 or TRBD2 (5 bases each). CDR3 length: 13 residues. V lost 10 bases and J lost 6, with 19 bases in between. Germline-derived CDR1 and CDR2 are MDHEN and SYDVKM. The DNA of the CDR3 is TGTGCCACCCTGGGGACCAGATCGACCGAGCAGTACTTC. It codes for CATLGTRSTEQYF.

This chain connects TRBV7-2 to TRBJ2-7; 10 bases map to TRBD2. CDR3 length: 13 amino acids. The V segment lost 7 bases and the J segment 5 bases; nucleotides outside the gene matches: 5. Looked up from germline, CDR1 is SGHTA and CDR2 is FQGNSA. CDR3 bases: TGTGCCAGCACAGGGACTAGCGATAACGAGCAGTACTTC. The encoded protein is CASTGTSDNEQYF. The full variable domain, its missing parts supplied by reference TRBV7-2 and TRBJ2-7, is GAGVSQSPSNKVTEKGKDVELRCDPISGHTALYWYRQSLGQGLEFLIYFQGNSAPDKSGLPSDRFSAERTGGSVSTLTIQRTQQEDSAVYLCASTGTSDNEQYFGPGTRLTVT.

This clonotype was counted only a few times. The genes are TRBV6-5 and TRBJ2-6; D is possibly TRBD1 or TRBD2 (5 bases each). Per the germline V gene, CDR1 is MNHEY and CDR2 is SVGAGI. The CDR3 loop spans 18 amino acids. V was clipped by 2 bases and J by 0 bases, with 14 bases between them. The CDR3 protein is CASSYLGTSSSGANVLTF. For the CDR3, the DNA is TGTGCCAGCAGTTACCTTGGGACGTCCTCCTCTGGGGCCAACGTCCTGACTTTC.

This chain links TRBV9 with TRBJ2-3; the match to TRBD2 covers 7 bases. V lost 1 base and J lost 0; bases outside the gene matches: 2. Germline CDR1 and CDR2: SGDLS and YYNGEE. The CDR3 covers 15 residues. In DNA, the CDR3 is TGTGCCAGCAGCGTAACTAGCGCTAGCACAGATACGCAGTATTTT. Encoded protein: CASSVTSASTDTQYF.

The rearrangement links TRBV29-1 to TRBJ2-7, with TRBD2 matching over 13 bases. Germline V CDR1 and CDR2: SQVTM, ANQGSEA. The CDR3 runs to 13 residues. J was trimmed by 7 bases and V by 6 bases; bases with no gene match: 6. The CDR3 loop reads CSVGTSGTGEQYF. In DNA form, the CDR3 reads TGCAGCGTCGGGACTAGCGGGACTGGGGAGCAGTACTTC.

The chain links TRBV2 to TRBJ2-7, with a possible D match to TRBD1 (5 bases). Germline-derived CDR1 and CDR2 are SNHLY and FYNNEI. Between the trimmed V and J ends, which lost 7 bases and 5 bases, there was a span of 21 bases. There are 15 residues in the CDR3. The CDR3 loop reads CASIMSGLTVHEQYF. As DNA, the CDR3 is TGTGCCAGCATCATGTCAGGGCTTACTGTCCACGAGCAGTACTTC. Combining the CDR3 with reference TRBV2 and TRBJ2-7 gives the whole variable domain EPEVTQTPSHQVTQMGQEVILRCVPISNHLYFYWYRQILGQKVEFLVSFYNNEISEKSEIFDDQFSVERPDGSNFTLKIRSTKLEDSAMYFCASIMSGLTVHEQYFGPGTRLTVT.

The chain links TRBV27 to TRBJ2-5; no firm D call. This CDR3 spans 18 amino acids. Germline V gene lookup returns CDR1 MNHEY and CDR2 SMNVEV (reference sequence). Trimming left V 0 bases short and J 3 bases short, with 20 bases between. CDR3 sequence: CASSLSPGGGASKETQYF. CDR3 in DNA: TGTGCCAGCAGTTTATCACCGGGCGGCGGAGCCTCTAAAGAGACCCAGTACTTC.

J is TRBJ2-1 and V is TRBV12-3 or TRBV12-4; 13 bases map to TRBD2. The CDR3 totals 19 residues. V lost 5 bases to trimming and J lost 8 bases; unmatched junction nucleotides: 18. The CDR3 region has the DNA TGTGCCAGCAGTAATAACACCCCTCGGACTAGCGGGAGTGTCTATGAGCAGTTCTTC. Translating gives CASSNNTPRTSGSVYEQFF.